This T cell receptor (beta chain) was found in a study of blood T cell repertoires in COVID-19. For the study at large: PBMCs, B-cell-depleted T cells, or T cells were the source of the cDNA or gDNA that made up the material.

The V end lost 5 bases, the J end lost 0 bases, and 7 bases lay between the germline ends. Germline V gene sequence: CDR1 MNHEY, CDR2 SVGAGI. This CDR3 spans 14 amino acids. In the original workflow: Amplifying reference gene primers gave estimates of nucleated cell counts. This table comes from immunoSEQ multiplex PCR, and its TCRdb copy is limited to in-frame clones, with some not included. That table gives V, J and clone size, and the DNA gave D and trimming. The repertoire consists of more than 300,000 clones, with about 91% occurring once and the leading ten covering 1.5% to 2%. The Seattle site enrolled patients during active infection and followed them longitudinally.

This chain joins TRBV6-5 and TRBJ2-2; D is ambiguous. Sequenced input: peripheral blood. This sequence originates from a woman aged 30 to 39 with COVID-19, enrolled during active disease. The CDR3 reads CASSLQTNTGELFF. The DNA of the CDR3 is TGTGCCAGCAGTCTCCAGACGAACACCGGGGAGCTGTTTTTT.